These 16 T cell receptor beta chains share one sample of origin, sequenced in a study of cytomegalovirus exposure and HLA in healthy donors. Method: immunoSEQ multiplex PCR; TCRdb's copy keeps in-frame clones and lacks some. The sample consists of more than 250,000 clones, less than 95% of them appearing once. The sequenced material came from PBMCs. These receptors all come from a young woman in good health and CMV-seronegative.

The chain is built from TRBV11-3 and TRBJ2-5; D not resolved. This CDR3 has 13 amino acids. With 5 bases removed from V and 5 bases from J, the gap between germline ends came to 12 bases. Germline assignment: CDR1 SGHNT and CDR2 YENEEA. DNA of the CDR3: TGTGCCAGCAGCCTCCTCACGGCGGAGACCCAGTACTTC. Protein sequence: CASSLLTAETQYF.

V and J are TRBV6-1 and TRBJ1-5, with unresolved D. The germline gives CDR1 MNHNS, CDR2 SASEGT. V lost 2 bases and J 7 bases, leaving 9 bases between the germline ends. The CDR3 spans 13 residues. The CDR3 sequence: CASSERGYQPQHF. The CDR3 bases are TGTGCCAGCAGTGAACGGGGTTACCAGCCCCAGCATTTT.

The chain uses TRBV19 and TRBJ1-2; 7 positions agree with TRBD1. In germline, CDR1 is LNHDA, CDR2 SQIVND (reference sequence). The CDR3 spans 18 residues. V dropped 5 bases and J dropped 4; count of bases not matched to a gene: 19. CDR3 coding DNA: TGTGCCAGTAGTCTACGGGACAGTTTGGGGGGATTTGCCTATGGCTACACCTTC. Translated: CASSLRDSLGGFAYGYTF.

This chain links TRBV28 with TRBJ1-2; 7 positions agree with TRBD1. CDR3 size: 13 residues. V shed 6 bases, J shed 8 bases, and the junction held 9 bases outside the gene matches. Germline CDR1 is MDHEN and CDR2 is SYDVKM. The CDR3 loop is CASRATQGRGYTF. The CDR3 coding sequence is TGTGCCAGCAGGGCAACACAGGGGAGGGGCTACACCTTC.

The CDR3 loop reads CASSRRDNPNTGELFF. The CDR3 DNA follows: TGTGCCAGCAGCCGTAGGGACAATCCGAACACCGGGGAGCTGTTTTTT. This sequence joins TRBV7-3 and TRBJ2-2; TRBD1 might be the D (6 bases). The CDR3 has 16 residues. Trimming took 5 bases from V and 0 from J, leaving 13 bases between them. Germline lookup yields CDR1 SGHTA and CDR2 FQGTGA.

This clone was recorded only once. The chain combines TRBV11-2 with TRBJ2-1; D unclear. The CDR3 is 15 residues long. V gave up 1 base and J gave up 0 bases, with 7 bases separating them. Germline lookup yields CDR1 SGHAT and CDR2 FQNNGV. The CDR3 DNA reads TGTGCCAGCAGCTTAGCACAGAGCTCCTACAATGAGCAGTTCTTC. It encodes CASSLAQSSYNEQFF.

The chain recombines TRBV27 with TRBJ2-6; the match to TRBD2 covers 11 bases. CDR3 length equals 17 residues. J gave up 0 bases and V 5 bases, and 3 bases lay outside the gene matches. Germline V gene lookup returns CDR1 MNHEY and CDR2 SMNVEV (reference sequence). CDR3 protein: CASSPLAGDSGANVLTF. The CDR3 DNA is TGTGCCAGCAGTCCACTAGCGGGGGACTCTGGGGCCAACGTCCTGACTTTC.

The chain links TRBV5-1 to TRBJ2-1; D is possibly TRBD2 (5 bases). The CDR3 totals 17 residues. Germline lookup yields CDR1 SGHRS and CDR2 YFSETQ. V was clipped by 3 bases and J by 6 bases, with 22 bases between them. In DNA form, the CDR3 reads TGCGCCAGCAGCTCAGAGGGTACGGCCCTCTTGGGCAATGAGCAGTTCTTC. This translates into CASSSEGTALLGNEQFF.

The J gene is TRBJ2-1, the V gene TRBV14; 7 bases are shared with TRBD2. V lost 6 bases, J lost 7 bases, and 15 bases stayed unmatched. The CDR3 has 16 residues. Germline values: CDR1 SGHDN, CDR2 FVKESK. The CDR3: CASRPVGGTTGNEQFF. The CDR3 DNA reads TGTGCCAGCAGACCCGTCGGTGGGACTACTGGAAATGAGCAGTTCTTC.

A few counts support this clone. V is TRBV6-5 and J is TRBJ1-2; 8 nucleotides align to TRBD1. Trimming took 5 bases from V and 0 from J; bases not matched to a gene: 2. Per the germline V gene, CDR1 is MNHEY and CDR2 is SVGAGI. The CDR3 consists of 14 residues. CDR3 sequence reads: CASSETGANYGYTF. The DNA of the CDR3 is TGTGCCAGCAGTGAGACAGGGGCTAACTATGGCTACACCTTC.

This chain uses TRBV7-9 with TRBJ2-7; 7 positions agree with TRBD2. The germline gives CDR1 SEHNR, CDR2 FQNEAQ (reference sequence). CDR3 length equals 17 residues. Trimming took 1 base from V and 2 from J; bases not matched to a gene: 11. The CDR3 DNA reads as TGTGCCAGCAGCTTAGGGCCTAGCGGAACAATAACCTACGAGCAGTACTTC. Translation: CASSLGPSGTITYEQYF.

The chain uses TRBV9 and TRBJ1-1, with D uncertain. This CDR3 spans 15 amino acids. V lost 0 bases and J 0 bases, leaving 9 bases between the germline ends. Germline V gene sequence: CDR1 SGDLS, CDR2 YYNGEE. The CDR3 bases are TGTGCCAGCAGCGTAGGGCCCCTCCTGAACACTGAAGCTTTCTTT. This encodes CASSVGPLLNTEAFF.

V usage is TRBV7-2 and J usage is TRBJ1-1; no firm D call. CDR1 SGHTA and CDR2 FQGNSA come from the germline V gene. The CDR3 runs to 14 residues. V was pared by 1 base and J by 3 bases, with 9 bases between. The CDR3 reads CASSLGPGDTEAFF. Here the CDR3 DNA reads TGTGCCAGCAGCTTAGGTCCCGGGGACACTGAAGCTTTCTTT.

CDR3 DNA: TGCGCCAGCAGCCAAGATCTAGAGGGACACTACGAGCAGTACTTC. Residues: CASSQDLEGHYEQYF. This sequence joins TRBV4-3 and TRBJ2-7, with a possible D match to TRBD1 (6 bases). This CDR3 contains 15 residues. V lost 0 bases, J lost 3 bases, and 12 bases lay in between. Germline V gene data show CDR1 as LGHNA and CDR2 as YSLEER.

The J gene is TRBJ2-2, the V gene TRBV10-3; D might be TRBD2 (6 bases). This CDR3 has 17 residues. Germline values: CDR1 ENHRY, CDR2 SYGVKD. V shed 2 bases and J shed 3 bases, with 16 bases lying between them. The chain's CDR3 is CAISEPPGGTYTGELFF. CDR3 DNA: TGTGCCATCAGTGAGCCCCCTGGCGGGACCTACACCGGGGAGCTGTTTTTT.

The V call is TRBV5-4, the J call TRBJ2-7; either TRBD1 or TRBD2 may fit D (6 bases each). From germline, CDR1 is SGHNT and CDR2 YYREEE (reference sequence). The CDR3 extends over 14 amino acids. V shed 1 base and J shed 5 bases, with 13 bases lying between them. The CDR3: CASSLRGPANEQYF. The CDR3 DNA reads TGTGCCAGCAGCTTGCGGGGGCCGGCGAACGAGCAGTACTTC. Full variable domain (remainder filled in from reference TRBV5-4 and TRBJ2-7): ETGVTQSPTHLIKTRGQQVTLRCSSQSGHNTVSWYQQALGQGPQFIFQYYREEENGRGNFPPRFSGLQFPNYSSELNVNALELDDSALYLCASSLRGPANEQYFGPGTRLTVT.